A selection of T cell receptor beta chains follows, all from one sample in a study of cytomegalovirus exposure and HLA in healthy donors. Measured with immunoSEQ multiplex PCR; TCRdb has only the in-frame clones, and not every one. The table includes approximately 190,000 clones, roughly 73% detected once. The sample comprised PBMCs. The receptors originated from a woman in her 30s in good health and CMV-seronegative. Both conserved end residues are part of each CDR3. Fields, in order: D gene, clone size, V gene, J gene, CDR3 DNA, CDR3 protein. A D gene is named only where the DNA matches it firmly. Where a row states a size, it is once, few, many or the class of an expanded clone; other rows omit it.

D gene: TRBD2
clone size: once
V gene: TRBV7-2
J gene: TRBJ2-5
CDR3 DNA: TGTGCCAGCAGCTTACGAGGCCGGGAGGGCGGGGAGACCCAGTACTTC
CDR3 protein: CASSLRGREGGETQYF

D gene: TRBD1
clone size: -
V gene: TRBV2
J gene: TRBJ1-2
CDR3 DNA: TGTGCCAGCAGTGTATTTGAGGGGGCGCGTGGCTACACCTTC
CDR3 protein: CASSVFEGARGYTF

D gene: -
clone size: few
V gene: TRBV6-5
J gene: TRBJ1-1
CDR3 DNA: TGTGCCAGCAGTTACGGTCGGGGGTTCGCTGAAGCTTTCTTT
CDR3 protein: CASSYGRGFAEAFF

D gene: -
clone size: -
V gene: TRBV29-1
J gene: TRBJ2-5
CDR3 DNA: TGCAGCGTTGCCAGCGGGACCCAGTACTTC
CDR3 protein: CSVASGTQYF

D gene: TRBD2
clone size: -
V gene: TRBV19
J gene: TRBJ2-1
CDR3 DNA: TGTGCCAGTAGTATAGTTGGGCTAGCGGGAGGGCCCCACAATGAGCAGTTCTTC
CDR3 protein: CASSIVGLAGGPHNEQFF

D gene: TRBD1
clone size: -
V gene: TRBV5-4
J gene: TRBJ1-1
CDR3 DNA: TGTGCCAGCCACGTCCAGGGGGCCTTTGAAGCTTTCTTT
CDR3 protein: CASHVQGAFEAFF

D gene: -
clone size: -
V gene: TRBV19
J gene: TRBJ2-3
CDR3 DNA: TGTGCCAGTAGTAGCGGGGGCCGAACCGCCACAGATACGCAGTATTTT
CDR3 protein: CASSSGGRTATDTQYF

D gene: -
clone size: -
V gene: TRBV5-1
J gene: TRBJ2-1
CDR3 DNA: TGCGCCAGCAGTCCGGGGCGGGGATCCTACAATGAGCAGTTCTTC
CDR3 protein: CASSPGRGSYNEQFF

D gene: TRBD1
clone size: -
V gene: TRBV6-5
J gene: TRBJ2-7
CDR3 DNA: TGTGCCAGCAGTCGGACAGGTTACTACGAGCAGTACTTC
CDR3 protein: CASSRTGYYEQYF

D gene: -
clone size: -
V gene: TRBV10-3
J gene: TRBJ1-1
CDR3 DNA: TGTGCCATCAGTGAGTCAGCGGGGGGCGGTGAAGCTTTCTTT
CDR3 protein: CAISESAGGGEAFF

D gene: -
clone size: -
V gene: TRBV7-9
J gene: TRBJ2-7
CDR3 DNA: TGTTCCAGCAGCTTAGCGCAAGGGGGTTACAGACAAGTTTACGAGCAGTACTTC
CDR3 protein: CSSSLAQGGYRQVYEQYF

D gene: TRBD1
clone size: -
V gene: TRBV27
J gene: TRBJ2-2
CDR3 DNA: TGTGCCAGCAGTCCGGGACAGGTCACCGGGGAGCTGTTTTTT
CDR3 protein: CASSPGQVTGELFF

D gene: TRBD2
clone size: -
V gene: TRBV19
J gene: TRBJ2-7
CDR3 DNA: TGTGCCAGTAGTATAGGGAGCGGGAGTGTCTACGAGCAGTACTTC
CDR3 protein: CASSIGSGSVYEQYF

D gene: -
clone size: -
V gene: TRBV4-2
J gene: TRBJ1-2
CDR3 DNA: TGTGCCAGCAGCCGGAAAATCCGGGACTCTGGCTACACCTTC
CDR3 protein: CASSRKIRDSGYTF

D gene: -
clone size: -
V gene: TRBV9
J gene: TRBJ2-1
CDR3 DNA: TGTGCCAGCAGCCCCCACGGAGGCTCCTACAATGAGCAGTTCTTC
CDR3 protein: CASSPHGGSYNEQFF

D gene: -
clone size: -
V gene: TRBV15
J gene: TRBJ2-6
CDR3 DNA: TGTGCCACCAGCAGAGGGAACAGCAACTCTGGGGCCAACGTCCTGACTTTC
CDR3 protein: CATSRGNSNSGANVLTF

D gene: -
clone size: few
V gene: TRBV7-6
J gene: TRBJ2-5
CDR3 DNA: TGTGCCAGCAGCTTAGTGCGACTAGATAAAGGAGCGGAAGAGACCCAGTACTTC
CDR3 protein: CASSLVRLDKGAEETQYF

D gene: -
clone size: -
V gene: TRBV9
J gene: TRBJ1-2
CDR3 DNA: TGTGCCAGCAGCGTAGGGGAACAGCCCAGGGAGGTCTATGGCTACACCTTC
CDR3 protein: CASSVGEQPREVYGYTF

D gene: TRBD2
clone size: -
V gene: TRBV28
J gene: TRBJ2-7
CDR3 DNA: TGTGCCAGCAGCCCCACATCTAATAGCGGGAGGGCCTACGAGCAGTACTTC
CDR3 protein: CASSPTSNSGRAYEQYF

D gene: -
clone size: -
V gene: TRBV29-1
J gene: TRBJ1-4
CDR3 DNA: TGCAGCGCTGGGGGAGGTAGTGAAAAACTGTTTTTT
CDR3 protein: CSAGGGSEKLFF

D gene: -
clone size: -
V gene: TRBV7-8
J gene: TRBJ1-2
CDR3 DNA: TGTGCCAGCAGCTCCCGCCAGGGCAACTATGGCTACACCTTC
CDR3 protein: CASSSRQGNYGYTF

D gene: TRBD1
clone size: few
V gene: TRBV19
J gene: TRBJ2-7
CDR3 DNA: TGTGCCAGTAGTCCCCGGACAGGGTTCGAGCAGTACTTC
CDR3 protein: CASSPRTGFEQYF

D gene: -
clone size: -
V gene: TRBV7-8
J gene: TRBJ1-2
CDR3 DNA: TGTGCCAGCAGCTCCGCGAGACAAGGCCCTAACTATGGCTACACCTTC
CDR3 protein: CASSSARQGPNYGYTF

D gene: -
clone size: -
V gene: TRBV9
J gene: TRBJ1-1
CDR3 DNA: TGTGCCAGCAGCCCTCTAGGGGCCCTGAACACTGAAGCTTTCTTT
CDR3 protein: CASSPLGALNTEAFF